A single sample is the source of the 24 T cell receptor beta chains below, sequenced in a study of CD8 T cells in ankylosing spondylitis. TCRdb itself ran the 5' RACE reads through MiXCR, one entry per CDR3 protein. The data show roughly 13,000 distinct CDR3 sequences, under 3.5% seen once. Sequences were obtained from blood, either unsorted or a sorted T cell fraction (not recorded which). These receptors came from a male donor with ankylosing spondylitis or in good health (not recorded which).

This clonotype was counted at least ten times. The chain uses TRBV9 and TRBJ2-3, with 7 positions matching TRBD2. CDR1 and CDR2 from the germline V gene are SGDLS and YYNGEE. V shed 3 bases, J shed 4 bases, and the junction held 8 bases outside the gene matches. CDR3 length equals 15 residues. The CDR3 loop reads CASSGGGGPSDTQYF. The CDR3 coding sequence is TGTGCCAGCAGCGGGGGGGGTGGTCCTTCAGATACGCAGTATTTT.

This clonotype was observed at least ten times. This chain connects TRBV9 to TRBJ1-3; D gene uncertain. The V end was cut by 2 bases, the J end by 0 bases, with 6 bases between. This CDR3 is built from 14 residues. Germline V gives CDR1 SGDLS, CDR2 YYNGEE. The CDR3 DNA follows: TGTGCCAGCAGCGTTCGCAACTCTGGAAACACCATATATTTT. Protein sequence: CASSVRNSGNTIYF.

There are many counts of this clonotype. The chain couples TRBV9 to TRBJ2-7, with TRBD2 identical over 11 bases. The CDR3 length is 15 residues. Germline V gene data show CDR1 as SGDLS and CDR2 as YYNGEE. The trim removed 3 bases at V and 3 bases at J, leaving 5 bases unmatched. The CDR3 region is CASSAGTSGIYEQYF. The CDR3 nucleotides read TGTGCCAGCAGCGCGGGGACTAGCGGCATCTACGAGCAGTACTTC.

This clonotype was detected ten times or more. The CDR3 region has the DNA TGTGCCAGCAGTGGGCGGGGGCGTCACACTGAAGCTTTCTTT. It yields the protein CASSGRGRHTEAFF. This chain links TRBV9 with TRBJ1-1, with D possibly TRBD1 on 6 matching bases. V lost 5 bases, J lost 3 bases, and 14 bases lay in between. The V gene's germline CDR1 is SGDLS and CDR2 YYNGEE. The CDR3 is 14 residues long.

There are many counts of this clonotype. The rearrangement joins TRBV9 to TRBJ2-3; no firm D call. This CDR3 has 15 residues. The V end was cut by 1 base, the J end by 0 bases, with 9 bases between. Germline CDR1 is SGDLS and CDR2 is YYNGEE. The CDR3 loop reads CASSVPGFSTDTQYF. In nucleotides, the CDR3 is TGTGCCAGCAGCGTACCGGGTTTTAGCACAGATACGCAGTATTTT.

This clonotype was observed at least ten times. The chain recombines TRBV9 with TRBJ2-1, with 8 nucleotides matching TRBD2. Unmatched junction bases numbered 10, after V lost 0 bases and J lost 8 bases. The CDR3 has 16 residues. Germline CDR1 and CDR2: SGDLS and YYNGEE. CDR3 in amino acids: CASSVASGSRRHEQFF. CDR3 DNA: TGTGCCAGCAGCGTAGCTAGCGGGTCTCGCCGTCATGAGCAGTTCTTC.

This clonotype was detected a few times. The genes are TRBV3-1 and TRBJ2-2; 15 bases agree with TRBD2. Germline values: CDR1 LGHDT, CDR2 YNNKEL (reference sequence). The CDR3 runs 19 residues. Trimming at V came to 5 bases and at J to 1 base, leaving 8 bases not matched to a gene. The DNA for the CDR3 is TGTGCCAGCAGCGCCGGGACTAGCGGGGGGTCACTGAACACCGGGGAGCTGTTTTTT. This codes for CASSAGTSGGSLNTGELFF.

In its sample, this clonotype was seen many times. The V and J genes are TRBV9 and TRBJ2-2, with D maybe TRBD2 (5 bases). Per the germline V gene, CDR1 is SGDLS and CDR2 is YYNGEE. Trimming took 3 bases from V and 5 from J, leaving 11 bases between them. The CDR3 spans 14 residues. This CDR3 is CASSAPRDTGELFF. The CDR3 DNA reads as TGTGCCAGCAGCGCCCCACGGGATACCGGGGAGCTGTTTTTT.

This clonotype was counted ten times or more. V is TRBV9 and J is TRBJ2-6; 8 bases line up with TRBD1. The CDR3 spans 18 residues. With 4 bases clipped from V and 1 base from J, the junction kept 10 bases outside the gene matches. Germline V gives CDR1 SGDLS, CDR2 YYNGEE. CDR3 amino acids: CASSSRTGPGSGANVLTF. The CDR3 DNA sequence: TGTGCCAGCAGCTCCAGGACAGGGCCAGGTTCTGGGGCCAACGTCCTGACTTTC.

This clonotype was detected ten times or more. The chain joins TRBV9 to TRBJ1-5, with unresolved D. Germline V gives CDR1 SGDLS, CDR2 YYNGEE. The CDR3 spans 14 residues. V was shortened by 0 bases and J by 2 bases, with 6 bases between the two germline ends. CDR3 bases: TGTGCCAGCAGCGTAGATACGGGCAATCAGCCCCAGCATTTT. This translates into CASSVDTGNQPQHF.

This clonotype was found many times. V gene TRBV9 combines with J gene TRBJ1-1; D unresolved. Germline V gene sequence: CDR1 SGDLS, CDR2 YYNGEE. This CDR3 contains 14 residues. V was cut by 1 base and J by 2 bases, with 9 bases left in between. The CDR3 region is CASSVSNRNTEAFF. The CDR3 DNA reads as TGTGCCAGCAGCGTATCCAATCGTAACACTGAAGCTTTCTTT.

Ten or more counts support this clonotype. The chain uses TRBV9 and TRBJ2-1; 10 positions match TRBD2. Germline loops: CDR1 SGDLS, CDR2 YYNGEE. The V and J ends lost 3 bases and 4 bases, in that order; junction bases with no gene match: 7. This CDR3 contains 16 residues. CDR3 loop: CASSATLAGLYNEQFF. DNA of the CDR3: TGTGCCAGCAGCGCGACACTAGCGGGGCTGTACAATGAGCAGTTCTTC.

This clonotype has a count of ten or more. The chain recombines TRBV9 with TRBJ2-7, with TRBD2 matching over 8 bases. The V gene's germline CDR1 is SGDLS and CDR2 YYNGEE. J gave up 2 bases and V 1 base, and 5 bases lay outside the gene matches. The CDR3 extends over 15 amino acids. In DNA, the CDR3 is TGTGCCAGCAGCGTATCCGGGGGGGGCACCTACGAGCAGTACTTC. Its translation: CASSVSGGGTYEQYF.

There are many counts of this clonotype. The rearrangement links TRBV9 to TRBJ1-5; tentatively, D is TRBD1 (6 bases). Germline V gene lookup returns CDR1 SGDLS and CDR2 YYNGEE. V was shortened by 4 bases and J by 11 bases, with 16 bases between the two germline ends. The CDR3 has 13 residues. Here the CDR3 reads CASSLDPGDSQHF. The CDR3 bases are TGTGCCAGCAGCCTTGACCCAGGGGATTCCCAGCATTTT. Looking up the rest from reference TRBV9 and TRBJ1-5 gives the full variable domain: DSGVTQTPKHLITATGQRVTLRCSPRSGDLSVYWYQQSLDQGLQFLIQYYNGEERAKGNILERFSAQQFPDLHSELNLSSLELGDSALYFCASSLDPGDSQHFGDGTRLSIL.

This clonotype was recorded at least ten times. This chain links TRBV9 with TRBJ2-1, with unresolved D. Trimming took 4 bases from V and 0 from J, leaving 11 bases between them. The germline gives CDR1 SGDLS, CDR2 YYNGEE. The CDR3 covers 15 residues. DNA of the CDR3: TGTGCCAGCAGCCCCGCCTGGAGCTCCTACAATGAGCAGTTCTTC. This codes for CASSPAWSSYNEQFF. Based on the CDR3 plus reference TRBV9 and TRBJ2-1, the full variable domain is DSGVTQTPKHLITATGQRVTLRCSPRSGDLSVYWYQQSLDQGLQFLIQYYNGEERAKGNILERFSAQQFPDLHSELNLSSLELGDSALYFCASSPAWSSYNEQFFGPGTRLTVL.

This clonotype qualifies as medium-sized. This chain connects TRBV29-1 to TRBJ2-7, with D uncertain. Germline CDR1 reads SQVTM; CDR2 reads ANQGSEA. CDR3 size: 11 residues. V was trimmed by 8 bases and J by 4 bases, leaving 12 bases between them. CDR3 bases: TGCAGCTCGGCGGCCCGGTACGAGCAGTACTTC. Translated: CSSAARYEQYF.

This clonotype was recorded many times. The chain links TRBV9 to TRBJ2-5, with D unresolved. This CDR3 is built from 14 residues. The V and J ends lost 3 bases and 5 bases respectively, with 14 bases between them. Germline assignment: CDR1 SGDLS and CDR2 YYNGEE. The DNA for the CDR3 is TGTGCCAGCAGCGCCCACCCCCGAAGGGAGACCCAGTACTTC. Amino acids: CASSAHPRRETQYF.

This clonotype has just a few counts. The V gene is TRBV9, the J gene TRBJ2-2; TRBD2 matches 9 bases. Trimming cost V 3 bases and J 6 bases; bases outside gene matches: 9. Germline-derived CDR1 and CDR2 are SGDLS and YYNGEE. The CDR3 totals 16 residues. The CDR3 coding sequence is TGTGCCAGCAGCGAGATTAGCGGGAGTACCCCCGGGGAGCTGTTTTTT. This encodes CASSEISGSTPGELFF. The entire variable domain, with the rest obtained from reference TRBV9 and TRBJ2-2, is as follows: DSGVTQTPKHLITATGQRVTLRCSPRSGDLSVYWYQQSLDQGLQFLIQYYNGEERAKGNILERFSAQQFPDLHSELNLSSLELGDSALYFCASSEISGSTPGELFFGEGSRLTVL.

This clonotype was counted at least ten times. The CDR3 is CASSVAEGVYETQYF. The CDR3 bases are TGTGCCAGCAGCGTAGCGGAGGGGGTCTATGAGACCCAGTACTTC. This chain connects TRBV9 to TRBJ2-5; the D call may be TRBD1 or TRBD2 (6 bases each). The CDR3 consists of 15 residues. Per germline, CDR1 SGDLS and CDR2 YYNGEE. Trimming cost V 0 bases and J 5 bases, with 14 bases left between them.

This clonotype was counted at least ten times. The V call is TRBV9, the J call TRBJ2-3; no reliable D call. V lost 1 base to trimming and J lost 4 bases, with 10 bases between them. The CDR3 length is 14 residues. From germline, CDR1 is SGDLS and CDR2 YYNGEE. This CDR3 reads CASSVYDGADTQYF. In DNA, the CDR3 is TGTGCCAGCAGCGTATACGACGGCGCAGATACGCAGTATTTT. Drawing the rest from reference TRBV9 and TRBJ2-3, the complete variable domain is DSGVTQTPKHLITATGQRVTLRCSPRSGDLSVYWYQQSLDQGLQFLIQYYNGEERAKGNILERFSAQQFPDLHSELNLSSLELGDSALYFCASSVYDGADTQYFGPGTRLTVL.

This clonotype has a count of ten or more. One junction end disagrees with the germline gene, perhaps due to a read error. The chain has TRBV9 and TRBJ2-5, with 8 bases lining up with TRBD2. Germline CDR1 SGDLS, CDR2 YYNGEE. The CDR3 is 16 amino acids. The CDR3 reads CASSVAGGTTQEIQYF. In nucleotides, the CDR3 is TGTGCCAGCAGCGTCGCGGGAGGTACTACCCAAGAGATCCAGTACTTC.

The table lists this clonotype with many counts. The CDR3 protein is CASSVTSGGATGELFF. Here the CDR3 DNA reads TGTGCCAGCAGTGTCACAAGCGGGGGGGCCACCGGGGAGCTGTTTTTT. The gene calls are TRBV9 and TRBJ2-2; TRBD2 matches 10 bases. The CDR3 is 16 amino acids. Germline V gene data show CDR1 as SGDLS and CDR2 as YYNGEE. V dropped 5 bases and J dropped 4; count of bases not matched to a gene: 8. Based on the CDR3 plus reference TRBV9 and TRBJ2-2, the full variable domain is DSGVTQTPKHLITATGQRVTLRCSPRSGDLSVYWYQQSLDQGLQFLIQYYNGEERAKGNILERFSAQQFPDLHSELNLSSLELGDSALYFCASSVTSGGATGELFFGEGSRLTVL.

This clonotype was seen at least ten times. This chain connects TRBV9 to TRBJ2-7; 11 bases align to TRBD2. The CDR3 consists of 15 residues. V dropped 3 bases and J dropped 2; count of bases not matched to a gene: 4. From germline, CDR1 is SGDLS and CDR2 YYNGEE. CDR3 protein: CASSEGLADPYEQYF. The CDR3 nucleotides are TGTGCCAGCAGCGAGGGACTAGCGGACCCCTACGAGCAGTACTTC.

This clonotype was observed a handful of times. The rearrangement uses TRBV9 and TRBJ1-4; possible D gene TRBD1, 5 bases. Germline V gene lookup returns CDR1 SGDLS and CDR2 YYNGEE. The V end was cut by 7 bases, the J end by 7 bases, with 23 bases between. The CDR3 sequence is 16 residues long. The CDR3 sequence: CASGRDGSRASEKLFF. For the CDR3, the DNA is TGTGCCAGCGGGCGGGACGGGAGTAGAGCTTCTGAAAAACTGTTTTTT. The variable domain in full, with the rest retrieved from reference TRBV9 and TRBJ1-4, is DSGVTQTPKHLITATGQRVTLRCSPRSGDLSVYWYQQSLDQGLQFLIQYYNGEERAKGNILERFSAQQFPDLHSELNLSSLELGDSALYFCASGRDGSRASEKLFFGSGTQLSVL.